This is a list of T cell receptor beta chains from one sample in a study of response to subunit inactivated influenza vaccine. TCRdb reprocessed the RT-PCR reads via MiXCR and lists one record per CDR3 protein. The sample has about half a million distinct CDR3 sequences; 10% to 11% are singletons. The sample in question was PBMCs from blood, obtained roughly 47 days after vaccination. The receptor source for this set is a man between 45 and 60 years old who received an inactivated influenza vaccine. Both conserved end residues are part of each CDR3. The D gene is left open where the match is weak. Some rows have no size entry. The others give once, few or many, or a class for an expanded clone.

size	V	D	J	CDR3	DNA
many	TRBV6-2/TRBV6-3	TRBD1	TRBJ2-1	CASSSTGGTYNEQFF	TGTGCCAGCAGCAGTACAGGGGGGACCTACAATGAGCAGTTCTTC
-	TRBV6-6	-	TRBJ2-2	CASSSVGGELFF	TGTGCCAGCAGCTCGGTCGGCGGGGAGCTGTTTTTT
many	TRBV12-3/TRBV12-4	-	TRBJ2-2	CASSPKGGLTGELFF	TGTGCCAGCAGTCCAAAGGGTGGACTAACCGGGGAGCTGTTTTTT
-	TRBV20-1	TRBD2	TRBJ2-7	CSARRPGLAGISYYEQYF	TGCAGTGCTAGGAGGCCGGGACTAGCGGGTATCTCTTACTACGAGCAGTACTTC
few	TRBV7-2	-	TRBJ1-2	CASSYLTNYGYTF	TGTGCCAGCAGCTACCTTACTAACTATGGCTACACCTTC
-	TRBV6-5	-	TRBJ2-3	CASSWQSVPPDTQYF	TGTGCCAGCAGTTGGCAGTCGGTCCCACCGGATACGCAGTATTTT
many	TRBV6-5	-	TRBJ1-5	CASSYSDFNQPQHF	TGTGCCAGCAGTTACTCGGACTTTAATCAGCCCCAGCATTTT
-	TRBV5-1	TRBD1	TRBJ2-5	CASSEGTGRETQYF	TGCGCCAGCAGCGAGGGGACAGGGCGAGAGACCCAGTACTTC
-	TRBV15	TRBD1	TRBJ2-5	CATSRNGQGETQYF	TGTGCCACCAGCAGAAACGGACAGGGAGAGACCCAGTACTTC
many	TRBV10-3	TRBD1	TRBJ2-7	CAISESMGQSGYEQYF	TGTGCCATCAGTGAGTCGATGGGACAGAGTGGGTACGAGCAGTACTTC
-	TRBV5-1	TRBD2	TRBJ2-1	CASSPNEAGGPAYNEQFF	TGCGCCAGCAGCCCCAACGAAGCGGGGGGCCCGGCCTACAATGAGCAGTTCTTC
many	TRBV10-2	-	TRBJ1-1	CATTMGDHTEAFF	TGCGCCACCACTATGGGGGATCACACTGAAGCTTTCTTT
-	TRBV6-2/TRBV6-3	-	TRBJ2-2	CASSFRRGITGELFF	TGTGCCAGCAGTTTTAGGAGAGGAATCACCGGGGAGCTGTTTTTT
-	TRBV4-1	-	TRBJ2-7	CASSPSPVYYEQYF	TGCGCCAGCAGCCCATCCCCCGTTTACTACGAGCAGTACTTC
-	TRBV6-1	TRBD2	TRBJ2-1	CASSRGLAGGESSYNEQFF	TGTGCCAGCAGTCGGGGACTAGCGGGGGGTGAAAGCTCCTACAATGAGCAGTTCTTC
few	TRBV4-2	-	TRBJ2-7	CASSQVGGAIYEQYF	TGTGCCAGCAGCCAAGTCGGAGGGGCCATATACGAGCAGTACTTC